What follows are 20 T cell receptor beta chains derived from one specimen sequenced in a study of blood T cells in healthy people across ages. Using a J-beta primer mix together with a sample-barcoded 5' primer, a second PCR was run for about 6 to 11 cycles. TCRdb re-called the 5' RACE reads with MiXCR, one entry per CDR3 protein. This sample yields about 1.8 million distinct CDR3 sequences, of which around half are seen a single time; 2% to 2.5% belongs to the top ten. The sequenced material came from blood. These receptor sequences come from a woman aged 40 to 50 in good health.

This clonotype was recorded a few times. The genes are TRBV12-3 or TRBV12-4 and TRBJ1-3; 9 bases line up with TRBD1. The J segment lost 2 bases and the V segment lost 5 bases, leaving 1 base of the junction unmatched. This CDR3 is 14 amino acids long. This CDR3 is CASSRTGAGNTIYF. CDR3 DNA sequence: TGTGCCAGCAGTCGGACAGGGGCTGGAAACACCATATATTTT.

This clonotype showed up just a few times. The chain links TRBV6-6 to TRBJ2-4, with a possible D match to TRBD2 (5 bases). The CDR3 runs to 11 residues. Trimming cost V 5 bases and J 14 bases, with 13 bases left between them. Per the germline V gene, CDR1 is MNHNY and CDR2 is SVGAGI (reference sequence). The CDR3 bases are TGTGCCAGCAGTGCCGGGAAAGCGGAGTACTTC. Translating it yields CASSAGKAEYF.

The chain joins TRBV6-2 or TRBV6-3 to TRBJ2-4; 7 bases align to TRBD1. Germline values: CDR1 MNHEY, CDR2 SVGEGT. J lost 6 bases, V lost 4 bases, and 12 bases had no gene match. The CDR3 sequence is 16 residues long. CDR3 sequence: CASSWPSGTEVNIQYF. The CDR3 DNA reads TGTGCCAGCAGTTGGCCCTCCGGGACAGAAGTAAACATTCAGTACTTC.

The chain carries TRBV19 and TRBJ2-4, with TRBD1 identical over 9 bases. The CDR3 extends over 15 amino acids. Germline V gene data show CDR1 as LNHDA and CDR2 as SQIVND (reference sequence). Trimming took 8 bases from V and 5 from J; bases not matched to a gene: 10. The CDR3 sequence is CASLRTGAGENIQYF. CDR3 sequence (DNA): TGTGCCAGTCTTAGGACAGGGGCTGGGGAAAACATTCAGTACTTC.

The chain combines TRBV7-2 with TRBJ1-6; no reliable D call. Germline CDR1 and CDR2: SGHTA and FQGNSA. With 4 bases removed from V and 7 bases from J, the gap between germline ends came to 20 bases. This CDR3 has 17 amino acids. The CDR3 spells CASSSPSGPGKNSPLHF. Here the CDR3 DNA reads TGTGCCAGCAGCTCCCCCTCGGGTCCGGGGAAAAATTCACCCCTCCACTTT.

This clonotype was detected only a few times. V usage is TRBV7-9 and J usage is TRBJ2-1; 9 bases line up with TRBD1. Germline-derived CDR1 and CDR2 are SEHNR and FQNEAQ (reference sequence). The V segment lost 4 bases and the J segment 3 bases; nucleotides outside the gene matches: 7. The CDR3 totals 16 residues. CDR3 region: CASSSVLTGGYNEQFF. CDR3 DNA sequence: TGTGCCAGCAGCTCCGTGTTGACAGGGGGCTACAATGAGCAGTTCTTC.

This chain links TRBV7-9 with TRBJ2-2, with 9 bases fitting TRBD1. Germline V lookup: CDR1 SEHNR, CDR2 FQNEAQ (reference sequence). The CDR3 runs to 13 residues. V trimming: 9 bases; J trimming: 3 bases; junction bases outside the gene matches: 2. CDR3 sequence: CARTGGDTGELFF. The CDR3 nucleotides read TGTGCCAGGACAGGGGGTGACACCGGGGAGCTGTTTTTT.

This clonotype was seen a single time. V is TRBV7-2 and J is TRBJ2-7; 9 positions agree with TRBD2. J gave up 6 bases and V 1 base, and 16 bases lay outside the gene matches. The CDR3 is 18 residues long. CDR1 and CDR2 from the germline V gene are SGHTA and FQGNSA. CDR3 nucleotide sequence: TGTGCCAGCAGCTTAGGTCGCGGGGGGGCCACCGCGGCTCGCGAGCAGTACTTC. Translation gives CASSLGRGGATAAREQYF.

V usage is TRBV7-2 and J usage is TRBJ2-1, with 8 bases lining up with TRBD2. TRBJ2-7 matches the DNA end more closely, so the J call is doubtful. This CDR3 has 17 amino acids. CDR1 and CDR2 (germline): SGHTA, FQGNSA. CDR3 protein: CASSFGRGLSSYNEQYF. DNA of the CDR3: TGTGCCAGCAGCTTCGGGAGGGGGTTGAGCTCCTACAATGAGCAGTACTTC.

This sequence joins TRBV28 and TRBJ2-5; D call uncertain. CDR1 and CDR2 (germline): MDHEN, SYDVKM. V gave up 2 bases and J gave up 5 bases, with 9 bases separating them. CDR3 length equals 13 residues. CDR3 bases: TGTGCCAGCAGTTTACCTGGGATGGAGACCCAGTACTTC. It is translated as CASSLPGMETQYF.

The V call is TRBV24-1, the J call TRBJ2-7; D possibly corresponds to TRBD1 (5 bases). The DNA end favors TRBJ2-5, so the J call may be wrong. The CDR3 runs to 14 residues. In germline, CDR1 is KGHDR, CDR2 SFDVKD. The CDR3 protein is CATSDNRQLETQYF. The CDR3 nucleotides read TGTGCCACCAGTGACAATAGACAGCTAGAGACCCAGTACTTC.

The chain uses TRBV28 and TRBJ2-1; D perhaps matches TRBD2 (6 bases). In germline, CDR1 is MDHEN, CDR2 SYDVKM. The CDR3 is made up of 15 amino acids. V was shortened by 5 bases and J by 1 base, with 12 bases between the two germline ends. The CDR3 loop reads CASSRVGGSYNEQFF. The DNA for the CDR3 is TGTGCCAGCAGTCGGGTGGGGGGATCCTACAATGAGCAGTTCTTC. The full variable domain, rest sourced from reference TRBV28 and TRBJ2-1, is DVKVTQSSRYLVKRTGEKVFLECVQDMDHENMFWYRQDPGLGLRLIYFSYDVKMKEKGDIPEGYSVSREKKERFSLILESASTNQTSMYLCASSRVGGSYNEQFFGPGTRLTVL.

Written as DNA, the CDR3 is TGTGCCAGCAGCTTACAGGGAAGAGAATACCGCACAGATACGCAGTATTTT. It translates to CASSLQGREYRTDTQYF. The chain carries TRBV7-6 and TRBJ2-3, with D perhaps matching TRBD1 (5 bases). The CDR3 has 17 residues. V lost 2 bases and J lost 1, with 16 bases in between. CDR1 and CDR2 from the germline V gene are SGHVS and FNYEAQ.

About this clonotype: Sequence at one end of the junction differs from germline and may be a read error. V usage is TRBV4-1 and J usage is TRBJ1-2, with D possibly matching TRBD1 (5 bases). Germline V gene lookup returns CDR1 MGHRA and CDR2 YSYEKL. The CDR3 runs 15 residues. The DNA for the CDR3 is TGCGCCGGCAGCCAAGAAGGCAGGGAGTACTATGGCTACACCTTC. It is translated as CAGSQEGREYYGYTF.

The sample holds a few counts of this clonotype. The gene calls are TRBV20-1 and TRBJ1-2; perhaps TRBD1 as D (6 bases). The CDR3 has 12 residues. Germline CDR1 is DFQATT and CDR2 is SNEGSKA (reference sequence). V lost 5 bases and J 8 bases, leaving 15 bases between the germline ends. CDR3 region: CSADRGARGYTF. CDR3 DNA: TGCAGTGCTGATAGGGGGGCGCGGGGCTACACCTTC.

This chain joins TRBV9 and TRBJ1-1; no definite D call. Trimming took 0 bases from V and 4 from J, leaving 13 bases between them. Germline V gene sequence: CDR1 SGDLS, CDR2 YYNGEE. The CDR3 sequence is 15 residues long. CDR3 bases: TGTGCCAGCAGCGTAGGCGCAGCCTTTGGCACTGAAGCTTTCTTT. This gives the protein CASSVGAAFGTEAFF.

This clonotype turned up a few times. The chain uses TRBV15 and TRBJ2-1; 9 bases agree with TRBD1. The CDR3 sequence is 15 residues long. Germline values: CDR1 LNHNV, CDR2 YYDKDF (reference sequence). The V segment lost 5 bases and the J segment 9 bases; nucleotides outside the gene matches: 11. The CDR3 here is CATSDTRRQGGEQFF. CDR3 bases: TGTGCCACCAGCGACACTCGGAGACAGGGGGGTGAGCAGTTCTTC.

This clonotype has a handful of counts. The gene calls are TRBV4-3 and TRBJ2-5, with TRBD2 matching over 9 bases. Germline V gene lookup returns CDR1 LGHNA and CDR2 YSLEER. This CDR3 has 16 amino acids. The J segment lost 4 bases and the V segment lost 1 base, leaving 7 bases of the junction unmatched. The CDR3 DNA sequence: TGCGCCAGCAGCCAAGGCGCCCAGCGGGAGGTAGAGACCCAGTACTTC. Translation gives CASSQGAQREVETQYF.

This clonotype appeared a few times. The chain employs TRBV10-2 and TRBJ2-7, with D possibly TRBD1 on 6 matching bases. V shed 7 bases and J shed 2 bases, with 15 bases lying between them. The CDR3 covers 14 residues. The germline V gene has CDR1 WSHSY and CDR2 SAAADI. The CDR3 region has the DNA TGCGCCAGCAACCCAACAGGGATCGCCTACGAGCAGTACTTC. Protein: CASNPTGIAYEQYF.

Written as DNA, the CDR3 is TGTGCCAGCAGTTTATACACGGAGGGAGGTGGCTACACCTTC. Amino acid sequence: CASSLYTEGGGYTF. The chain uses TRBV27 and TRBJ1-2; no firm D call. The V end was cut by 1 base, the J end by 7 bases, with 13 bases between. The germline V gene has CDR1 MNHEY and CDR2 SMNVEV (reference sequence). CDR3 size: 14 residues.